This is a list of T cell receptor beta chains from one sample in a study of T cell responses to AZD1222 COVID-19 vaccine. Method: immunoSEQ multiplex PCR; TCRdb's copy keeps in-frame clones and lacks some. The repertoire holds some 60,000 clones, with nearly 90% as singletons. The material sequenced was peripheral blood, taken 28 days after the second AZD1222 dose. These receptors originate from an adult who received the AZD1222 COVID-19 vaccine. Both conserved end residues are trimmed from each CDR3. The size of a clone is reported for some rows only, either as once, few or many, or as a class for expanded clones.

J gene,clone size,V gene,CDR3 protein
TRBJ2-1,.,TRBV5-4,ASSLGGLAGSYNEQF
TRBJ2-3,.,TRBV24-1,ATSDLGGRGTDTQY
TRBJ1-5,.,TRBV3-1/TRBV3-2,GAGDGQPQH
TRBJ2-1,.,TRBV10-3,AITDRGVAGEQF
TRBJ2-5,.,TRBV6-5,ASSPRRGAEETQY
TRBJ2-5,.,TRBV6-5,ASSQNRGLETQY
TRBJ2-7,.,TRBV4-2,ASSQAVSGSEQY
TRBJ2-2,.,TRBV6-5,ASSMTGGIGELF
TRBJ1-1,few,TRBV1,TSSQGPLSAQNTEAF
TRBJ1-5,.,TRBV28,ASRLYSNQPQH
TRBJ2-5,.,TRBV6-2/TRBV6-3,ASSPWTGAVAETQY
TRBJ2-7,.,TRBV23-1,ASRKDLSMDEQY
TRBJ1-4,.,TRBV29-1,SVAPPGTDEKLF
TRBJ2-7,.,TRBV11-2,ASSVYRDRRYYEQY
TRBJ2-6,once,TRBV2,ASSRQGGAGANVLT
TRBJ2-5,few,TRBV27,AFRKLRDREETQY
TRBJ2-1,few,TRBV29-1,SVEWRGSNEQF
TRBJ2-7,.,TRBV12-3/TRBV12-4,ASSRASSYEQY
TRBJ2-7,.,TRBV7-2,ASSPDGTSYEQY
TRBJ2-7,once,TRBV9,ASSVEDGYEQY
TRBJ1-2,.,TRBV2,ASRDPGQADYGYT
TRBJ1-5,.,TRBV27,ASSLRDRNQPQH
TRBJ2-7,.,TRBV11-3,ASSPGTGQSYEQY
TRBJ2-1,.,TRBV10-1,ASREGRERSSYNEQF
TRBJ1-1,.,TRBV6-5,ASSYSRTLNTEAF
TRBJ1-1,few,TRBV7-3,ASSLSAMNTEAF
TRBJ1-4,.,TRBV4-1,ASSPAGATNEKLF
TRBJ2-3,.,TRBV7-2,ASSLIAGGRADTQY
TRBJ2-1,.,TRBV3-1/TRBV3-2,ASSPSSSYNEQF
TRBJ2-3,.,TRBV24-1,ATSEGLRSGFTDTQY
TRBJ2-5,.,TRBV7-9,ASSPQRSRRGETQY
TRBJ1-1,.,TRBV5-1,ASSLIGGNTEAF
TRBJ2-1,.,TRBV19,ASSTHPSADVNEQF
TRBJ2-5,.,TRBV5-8,ASSPVIQETQY
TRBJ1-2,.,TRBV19,ASSWTPLSSYGYT
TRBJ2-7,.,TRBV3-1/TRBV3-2,ASSQGKTGVNHEQY
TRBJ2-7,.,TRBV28,ASIPQGGTSYEQY
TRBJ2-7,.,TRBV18,ASSPPTGYEQY
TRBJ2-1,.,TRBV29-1,SVLTSSRSEQF
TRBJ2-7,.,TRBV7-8,ASSPLMDPPYEQY
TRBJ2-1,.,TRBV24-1,ATSDPQGYNEQF
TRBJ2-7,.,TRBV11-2,ASSGLGDLDYEQY
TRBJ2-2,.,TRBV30,AWSPQVAGELF
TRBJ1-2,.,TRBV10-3,AISESGAGGYT
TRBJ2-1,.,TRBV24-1,ATSGSSGGFYNEQF
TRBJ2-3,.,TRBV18,ASSPKTGTGGVRTDTQY
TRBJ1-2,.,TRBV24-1,ATSDLGRNYGYT
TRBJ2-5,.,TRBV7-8,ASSTAAGGGSETQY
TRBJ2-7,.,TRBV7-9,ASSYGLAGPSYEQY
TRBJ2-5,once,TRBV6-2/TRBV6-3,ASSSLTSETQY
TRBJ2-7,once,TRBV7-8,ASSQDKGQY
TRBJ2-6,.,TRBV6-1,ASSEASGGAGANVLT
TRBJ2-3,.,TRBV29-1,SVAGAGTQY
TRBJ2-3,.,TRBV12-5,ASGLGQVTDTQY
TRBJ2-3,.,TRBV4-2,ASSQAWGGGTDTQY
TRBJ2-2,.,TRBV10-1,ASSVRPTGELF